A single sample gave rise to the 7 T cell receptor beta chains below, sequenced in a study of OX40 agonist ivuxolimab in advanced cancers. Profiled with immunoSEQ multiplex PCR; TCRdb holds only in-frame clones, not every one. The sample shows some 27,000 clones, 65% to 90% of them seen only once. The input for sequencing was CD4+ or CD8+ T cells sorted from blood, taken in a trial of the OX40 agonist ivuxolimab. All receptors derive from an adult with an advanced solid tumor such as melanoma, head and neck, liver or kidney cancer.

The genes are TRBV9 and TRBJ2-1; TRBD2 aligns across 7 bases. V was clipped by 3 bases and J by 3 bases; unmatched bases: 15. The germline CDR1 and CDR2 sequences are SGDLS and YYNGEE. The CDR3 extends over 18 amino acids. CDR3 residues: CASSAPRGRGGDYNEQFF. The CDR3 coding sequence is TGTGCCAGCAGCGCGCCCAGAGGTCGTGGGGGGGACTACAATGAGCAGTTCTTC.

This clone was found a few times. V gene TRBV7-3 combines with J gene TRBJ2-7; perhaps TRBD2 as D (5 bases). The V gene lost 3 bases and the J gene lost 0 bases, with 9 bases spanning the gap. This CDR3 is built from 14 residues. CDR1 is SGHTA, CDR2 FQGTGA, per germline. This CDR3 is CASSLSGTSYEQYF. The CDR3 DNA is TGTGCCAGCAGCTTGTCGGGAACCTCCTACGAGCAGTACTTC.

This chain joins TRBV7-3 and TRBJ1-2; the D gene is possibly TRBD1 (6 bases). The CDR3 is 14 amino acids. The V gene's germline CDR1 is SGHTA and CDR2 FQGTGA. Trimming stripped 4 bases from V and 4 bases from J, with 13 bases between. Here the CDR3 reads CASSWDTEGYGYTF. CDR3 DNA sequence: TGTGCCAGCAGCTGGGACACCGAGGGCTATGGCTACACCTTC.

The CDR3 region is CASSENYEQYF. As DNA, the CDR3 is TGTGCCAGCAGTGAGAACTACGAGCAGTACTTC. The rearrangement uses TRBV6-5 and TRBJ2-7, with no clear D. Germline values: CDR1 MNHEY, CDR2 SVGAGI. Trimming stripped 5 bases from V and 3 bases from J, with 5 bases between. The CDR3 length is 11 residues.

The chain recombines TRBV6-4 with TRBJ2-6, with no clear D. Germline assignment: CDR1 MRHNA and CDR2 SNTAGT. V lost 7 bases to trimming and J lost 5 bases, with 12 bases between them. This CDR3 contains 14 residues. The CDR3 sequence: CASTRQSRANVLTF. DNA of the CDR3: TGTGCCAGCACACGACAAAGTCGGGCCAACGTCCTGACTTTC.

The chain uses TRBV2 and TRBJ2-1; D not certain. Trimming shortened V by 8 bases and J by 8 bases, and 19 bases separated the two germline ends. The germline V gene has CDR1 SNHLY and CDR2 FYNNEI. CDR3 length: 14 amino acids. The CDR3 bases are TGTGCCAGCCCTGCCTTAGCCCTAGAGGATGAGCAGTTCTTC. Its protein is CASPALALEDEQFF.

The rearrangement joins TRBV28 to TRBJ2-1, with TRBD2 matching over 13 bases. Per the germline V gene, CDR1 is MDHEN and CDR2 is SYDVKM. This CDR3 spans 17 amino acids. V shed 7 bases, J shed 0 bases, and the junction held 6 bases outside the gene matches. CDR3 coding DNA: TGTGCCAGCACACTAGCGGGAGGGCCTAGCTCCTACAATGAGCAGTTCTTC. Translated: CASTLAGGPSSYNEQFF.